The source of this T cell receptor beta chain is a study of shared clonotypes between healthy human individuals. Germline CDR1 and CDR2: SGHVS and FNYEAQ. Deletions cut 1 base from V and 7 bases from J, with 13 bases between. This CDR3 contains 15 residues. Per the authors' pipeline: From ImmunoSEQ came sequences covering only the junction and carrying no quality scores, so filtering differed. Profiling relied on immunoSEQ multiplex PCR, and the TCRdb table lists in-frame clones only, not all of them. For V, J and clone size, that table is used; D and trimming come from the DNA. Of approximately 640,000 clones detected, about 90% appear once; the ten largest clones hold more than 30%. Whole-study results and caveats: Non-shared clonotypes were found to have lower generation probabilities than the clonotypes that were shared by all four of the sorted-subset donors. Incomplete sequencing of sorted subsets was indicated by rarefaction despite large depth.

As for this clone: What it binds is not known.

The V and J genes are TRBV7-6 and TRBJ1-4; D unresolved. The source is a man younger than 35 in good health. Some clones in this sample may be carry-over from other donors' samples. Material: memory CD8+ T cells from PBMCs. Subset of the sample: CD45RO+ cells pooled with CCR7-negative TemRA cells. The chain's CDR3 is CASSLVSAGAEKLFF. CDR3 nucleotide sequence: TGTGCCAGCAGCTTAGTCTCGGCAGGAGCTGAAAAACTGTTTTTT.